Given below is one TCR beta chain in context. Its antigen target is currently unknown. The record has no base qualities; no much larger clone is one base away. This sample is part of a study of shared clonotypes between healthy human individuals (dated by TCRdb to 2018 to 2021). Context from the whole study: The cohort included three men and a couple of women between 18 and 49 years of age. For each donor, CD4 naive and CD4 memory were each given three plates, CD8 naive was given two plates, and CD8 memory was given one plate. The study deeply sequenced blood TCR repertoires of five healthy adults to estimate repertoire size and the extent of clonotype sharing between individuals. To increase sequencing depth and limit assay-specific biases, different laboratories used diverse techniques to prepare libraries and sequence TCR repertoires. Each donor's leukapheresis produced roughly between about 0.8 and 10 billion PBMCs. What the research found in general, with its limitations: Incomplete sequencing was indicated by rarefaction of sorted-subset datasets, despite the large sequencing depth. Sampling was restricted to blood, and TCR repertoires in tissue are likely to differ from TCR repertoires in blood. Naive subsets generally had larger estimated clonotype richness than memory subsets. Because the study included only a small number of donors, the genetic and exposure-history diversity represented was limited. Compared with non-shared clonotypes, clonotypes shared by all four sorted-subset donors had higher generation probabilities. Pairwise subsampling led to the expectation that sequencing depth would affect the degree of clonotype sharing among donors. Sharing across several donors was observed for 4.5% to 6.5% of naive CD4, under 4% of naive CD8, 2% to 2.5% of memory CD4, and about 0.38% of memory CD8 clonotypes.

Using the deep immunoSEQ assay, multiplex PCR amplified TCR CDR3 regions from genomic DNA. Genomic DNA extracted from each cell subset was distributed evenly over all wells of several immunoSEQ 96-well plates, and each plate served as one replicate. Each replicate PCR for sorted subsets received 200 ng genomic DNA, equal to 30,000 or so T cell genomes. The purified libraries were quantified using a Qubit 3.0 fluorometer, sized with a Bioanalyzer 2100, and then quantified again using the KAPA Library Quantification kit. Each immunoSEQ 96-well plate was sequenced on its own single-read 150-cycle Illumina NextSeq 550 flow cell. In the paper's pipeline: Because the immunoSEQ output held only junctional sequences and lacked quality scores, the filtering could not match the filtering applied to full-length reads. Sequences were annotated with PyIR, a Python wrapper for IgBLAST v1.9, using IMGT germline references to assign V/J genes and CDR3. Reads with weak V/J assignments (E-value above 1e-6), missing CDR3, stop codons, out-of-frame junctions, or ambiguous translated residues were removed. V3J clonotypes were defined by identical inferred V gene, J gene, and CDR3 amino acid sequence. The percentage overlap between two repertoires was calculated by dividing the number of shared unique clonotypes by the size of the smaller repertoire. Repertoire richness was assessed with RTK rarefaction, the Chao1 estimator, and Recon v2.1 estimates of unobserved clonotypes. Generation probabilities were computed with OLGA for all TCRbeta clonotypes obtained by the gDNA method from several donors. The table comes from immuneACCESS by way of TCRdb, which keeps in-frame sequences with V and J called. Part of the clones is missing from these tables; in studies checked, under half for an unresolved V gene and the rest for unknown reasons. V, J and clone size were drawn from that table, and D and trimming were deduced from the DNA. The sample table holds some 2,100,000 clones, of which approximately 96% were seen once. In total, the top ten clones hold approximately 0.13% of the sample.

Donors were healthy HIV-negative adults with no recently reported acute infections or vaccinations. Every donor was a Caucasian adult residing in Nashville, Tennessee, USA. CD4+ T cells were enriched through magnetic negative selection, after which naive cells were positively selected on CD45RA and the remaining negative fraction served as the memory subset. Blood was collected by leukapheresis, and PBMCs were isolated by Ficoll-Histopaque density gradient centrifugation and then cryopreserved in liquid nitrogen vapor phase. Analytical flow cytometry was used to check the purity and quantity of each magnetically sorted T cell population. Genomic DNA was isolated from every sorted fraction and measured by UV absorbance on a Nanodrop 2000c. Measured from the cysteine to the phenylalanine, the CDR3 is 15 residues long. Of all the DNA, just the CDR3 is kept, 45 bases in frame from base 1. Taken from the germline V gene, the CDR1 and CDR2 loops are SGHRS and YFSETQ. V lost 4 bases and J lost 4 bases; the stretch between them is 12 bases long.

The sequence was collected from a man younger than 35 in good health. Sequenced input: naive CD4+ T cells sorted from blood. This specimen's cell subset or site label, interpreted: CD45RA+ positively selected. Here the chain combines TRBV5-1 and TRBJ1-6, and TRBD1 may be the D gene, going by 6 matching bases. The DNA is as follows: TGCGCCAGCAGCCCTGGACAGAAATATAATTCACCCCTCCACTTT. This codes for CASSPGQKYNSPLHF.